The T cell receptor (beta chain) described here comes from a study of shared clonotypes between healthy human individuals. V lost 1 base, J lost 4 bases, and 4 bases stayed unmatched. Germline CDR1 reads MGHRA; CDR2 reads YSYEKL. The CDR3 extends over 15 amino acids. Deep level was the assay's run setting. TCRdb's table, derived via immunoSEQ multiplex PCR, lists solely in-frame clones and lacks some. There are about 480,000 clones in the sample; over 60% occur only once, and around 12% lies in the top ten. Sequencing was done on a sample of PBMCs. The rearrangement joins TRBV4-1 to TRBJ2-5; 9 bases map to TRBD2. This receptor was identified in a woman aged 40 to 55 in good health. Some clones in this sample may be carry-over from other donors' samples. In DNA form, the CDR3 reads TGCGCCAGCAGCCAAGGTGCGGGAGGGGCAGAGACCCAGTACTTC. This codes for CASSQGAGGAETQYF.